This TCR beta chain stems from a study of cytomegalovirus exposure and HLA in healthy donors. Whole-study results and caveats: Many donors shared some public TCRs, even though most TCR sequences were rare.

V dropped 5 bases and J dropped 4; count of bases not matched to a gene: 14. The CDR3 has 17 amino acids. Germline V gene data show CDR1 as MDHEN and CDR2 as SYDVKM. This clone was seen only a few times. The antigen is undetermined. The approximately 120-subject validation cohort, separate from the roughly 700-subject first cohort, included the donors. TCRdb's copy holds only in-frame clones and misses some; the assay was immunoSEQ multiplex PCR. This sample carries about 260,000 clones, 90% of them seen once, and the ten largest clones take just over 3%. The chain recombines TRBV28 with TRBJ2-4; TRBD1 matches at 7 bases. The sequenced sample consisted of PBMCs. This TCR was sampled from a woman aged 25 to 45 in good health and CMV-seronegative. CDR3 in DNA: TGTGCCAGCAGTACCGGGCTGGACAGGTACGGTAAAAACATTCAGTACTTC. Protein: CASSTGLDRYGKNIQYF.